This T cell receptor beta chain stems from a study of identical twins. Study results and limitations: The abundant beta clonotypes from cord blood had fewer insertions, and memory repertoires had none of this. Twins shared beta out-of-frame sequences in excess, but this excess was weaker.

The CDR3 totals 15 residues. Germline values: CDR1 KGHSH, CDR2 LQKENI. V shed 3 bases and J 0 bases; nucleotides not matched to a gene: 3. For this clonotype: The target antigen is unknown.

Template switching added a universal primer site, and cDNA bore unique molecular identifiers. MiXCR, run by TCRdb on the 5' RACE reads, gives a single entry per CDR3 protein. The profile shows around 690,000 distinct CDR3 sequences, approximately 21% of them singletons. These same records also appear under a second study, on T cells expressing NK-cell markers.

The chain carries TRBV18 and TRBJ1-1; TRBD1 aligns across 8 bases. Sequencing used PBMCs. This TCR was recovered from a woman in her late teens or twenties in good health. The CDR3 protein is CASSPHRGMNTEAFF. The CDR3 bases are TGTGCCAGCTCACCTCACAGGGGGATGAACACTGAAGCTTTCTTT.